The clone carrying this TCR beta chain appeared many times. From germline, CDR1 is SEHNR and CDR2 FQNEAQ (reference sequence). This CDR3 comprises 15 residues. V lost 6 bases and J lost 6; bases outside the gene matches: 5. These data originate in a study of human T cells and chemical hapten exposure. Time point in this sample: pre-sensitization, week 0. The treatment denotes: therapeutic diphenylcyclopropenone sensitization with weekly scalp DPC. Total RNA came from unfractionated whole blood. TCRdb reprocessed the RACE reads via MiXCR and lists one record per CDR3 protein. The data contain about 52,000 distinct CDR3 sequences, about 9.6% of them singletons.

This specimen was whole blood, taken in connection with sensitization to the hapten diphenylcyclopropenone (DPC). The source is a woman aged 25-40 years with alopecia areata. Some clones in this sample may be carry-over from other donors' samples. The rearrangement uses TRBV7-9 and TRBJ2-3; 14 positions match TRBD2. The CDR3 region is CASRDGLAGGDTQYF. CDR3 nucleotide sequence: TGTGCCAGCAGGGACGGACTAGCGGGGGGTGATACGCAGTATTTT. The full variable domain, completed using reference TRBV7-9 and TRBJ2-3, is DTGVSQNPRHKITKRGQNVTFRCDPISEHNRLYWYRQTLGQGPEFLTYFQNEAQLEKSRLLSDRFSAERPKGSFSTLEIQRTEQGDSAMYLCASRDGLAGGDTQYFGPGTRLTVL.